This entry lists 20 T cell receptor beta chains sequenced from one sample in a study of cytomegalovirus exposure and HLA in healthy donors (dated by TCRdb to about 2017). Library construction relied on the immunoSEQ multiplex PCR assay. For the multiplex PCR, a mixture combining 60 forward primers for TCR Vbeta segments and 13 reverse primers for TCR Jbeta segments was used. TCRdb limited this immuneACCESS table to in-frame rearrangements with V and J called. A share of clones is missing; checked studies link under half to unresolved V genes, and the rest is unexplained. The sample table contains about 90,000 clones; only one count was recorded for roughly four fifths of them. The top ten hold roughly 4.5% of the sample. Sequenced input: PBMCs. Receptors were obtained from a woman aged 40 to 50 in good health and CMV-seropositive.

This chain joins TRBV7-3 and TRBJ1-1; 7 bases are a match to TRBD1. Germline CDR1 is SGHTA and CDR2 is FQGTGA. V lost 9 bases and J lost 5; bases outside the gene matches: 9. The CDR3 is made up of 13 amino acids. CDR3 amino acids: CASAPGGGTEAFF. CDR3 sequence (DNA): TGTGCCAGTGCCCCAGGGGGAGGAACTGAAGCTTTCTTT.

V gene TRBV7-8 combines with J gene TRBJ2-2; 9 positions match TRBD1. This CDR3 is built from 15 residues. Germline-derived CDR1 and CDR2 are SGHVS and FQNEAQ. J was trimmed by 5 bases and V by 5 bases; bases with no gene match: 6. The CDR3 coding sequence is TGTGCCAGCAGCCAGGGACAGGGTCGAACCGGGGAGCTGTTTTTT. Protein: CASSQGQGRTGELFF. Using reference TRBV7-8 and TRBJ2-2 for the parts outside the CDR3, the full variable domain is GAGVSQSPRYKVAKRGQDVALRCDPISGHVSLFWYQQALGQGPEFLTYFQNEAQLDKSGLPSDRFFAERPEGSVSTLKIQRTQQEDSAVYLCASSQGQGRTGELFFGEGSRLTVL.

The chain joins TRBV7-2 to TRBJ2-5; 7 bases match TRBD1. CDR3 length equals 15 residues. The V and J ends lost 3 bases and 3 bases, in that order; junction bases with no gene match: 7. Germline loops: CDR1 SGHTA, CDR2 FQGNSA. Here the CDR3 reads CASSFLETGEETQYF. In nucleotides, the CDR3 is TGTGCCAGCAGCTTTTTGGAAACAGGGGAAGAGACCCAGTACTTC.

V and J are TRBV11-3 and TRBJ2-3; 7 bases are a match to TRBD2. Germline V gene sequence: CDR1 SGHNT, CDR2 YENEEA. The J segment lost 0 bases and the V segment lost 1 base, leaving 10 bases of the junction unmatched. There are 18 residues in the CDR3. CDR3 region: CASSLGMGGSGSTDTQYF. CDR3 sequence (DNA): TGTGCCAGCAGCTTAGGGATGGGGGGGTCAGGGAGCACAGATACGCAGTATTTT.

DNA for the CDR3: TGTGCCAGCAGCGTGACGAGGGACAGCGACAATGAGCAGTTCTTC. This codes for CASSVTRDSDNEQFF. The chain carries TRBV9 and TRBJ2-1; 7 bases are a match to TRBD1. Per the germline V gene, CDR1 is SGDLS and CDR2 is YYNGEE. V lost 2 bases and J lost 5; bases outside the gene matches: 7. The CDR3 runs 15 residues.

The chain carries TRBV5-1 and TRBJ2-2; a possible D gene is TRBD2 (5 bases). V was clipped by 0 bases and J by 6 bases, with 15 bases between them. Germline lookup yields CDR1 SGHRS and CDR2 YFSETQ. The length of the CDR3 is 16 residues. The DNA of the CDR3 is TGCGCCAGCAGCTTGGCCGAGGGCAGGATATCCGGGGAGCTGTTTTTT. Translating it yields CASSLAEGRISGELFF. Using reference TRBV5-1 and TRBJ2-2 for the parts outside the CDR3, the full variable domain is KAGVTQTPRYLIKTRGQQVTLSCSPISGHRSVSWYQQTPGQGLQFLFEYFSETQRNKGNFPGRFSGRQFSNSRSEMNVSTLELGDSALYLCASSLAEGRISGELFFGEGSRLTVL.

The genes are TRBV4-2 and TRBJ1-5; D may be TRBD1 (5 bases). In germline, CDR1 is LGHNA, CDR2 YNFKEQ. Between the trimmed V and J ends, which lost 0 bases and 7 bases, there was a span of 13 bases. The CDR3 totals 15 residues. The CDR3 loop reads CASSQDVGVGQPQHF. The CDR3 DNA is TGTGCCAGCAGCCAAGATGTAGGGGTCGGCCAGCCCCAGCATTTT.

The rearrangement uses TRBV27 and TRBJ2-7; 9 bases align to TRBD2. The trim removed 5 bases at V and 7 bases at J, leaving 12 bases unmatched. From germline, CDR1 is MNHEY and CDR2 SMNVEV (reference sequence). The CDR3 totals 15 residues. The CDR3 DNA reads TGTGCCAGCAGTCCATCGGGTAGCGGGGGATTTGAGCAGTACTTC. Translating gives CASSPSGSGGFEQYF.

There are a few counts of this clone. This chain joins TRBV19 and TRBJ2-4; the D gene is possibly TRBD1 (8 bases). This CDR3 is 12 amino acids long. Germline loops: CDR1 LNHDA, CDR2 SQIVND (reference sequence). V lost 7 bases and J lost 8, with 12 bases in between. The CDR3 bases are TGTGCCAGTAATACAGGGGGGGACATTCAGTACTTC. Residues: CASNTGGDIQYF.

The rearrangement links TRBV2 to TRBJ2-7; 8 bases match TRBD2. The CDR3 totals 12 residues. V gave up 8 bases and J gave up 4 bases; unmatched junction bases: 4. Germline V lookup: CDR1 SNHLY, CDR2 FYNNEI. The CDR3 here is CASREGRYEQYF. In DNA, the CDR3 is TGTGCCAGCCGGGAGGGACGGTACGAGCAGTACTTC.

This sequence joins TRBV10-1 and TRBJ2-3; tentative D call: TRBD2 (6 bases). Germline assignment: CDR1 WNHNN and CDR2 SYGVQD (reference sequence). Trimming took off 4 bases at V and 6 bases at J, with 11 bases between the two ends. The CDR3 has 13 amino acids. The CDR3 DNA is TGCGCCAGCAGTGGTGGCGGGGTGGATACGCAGTATTTT. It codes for CASSGGGVDTQYF.

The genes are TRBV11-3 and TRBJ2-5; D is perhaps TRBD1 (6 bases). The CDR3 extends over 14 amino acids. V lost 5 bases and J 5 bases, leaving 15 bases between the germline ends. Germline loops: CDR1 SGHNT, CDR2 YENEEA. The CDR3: CASSVAGTGETQYF. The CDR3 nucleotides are TGTGCCAGCAGCGTAGCAGGTACAGGGGAGACCCAGTACTTC.

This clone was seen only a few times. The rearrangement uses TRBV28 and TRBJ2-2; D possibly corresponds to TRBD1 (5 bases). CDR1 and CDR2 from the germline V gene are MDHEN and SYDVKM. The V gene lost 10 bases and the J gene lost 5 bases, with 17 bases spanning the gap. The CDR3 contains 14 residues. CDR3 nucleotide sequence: TGTGCCATCCAGGGCCCCTCGAGTACCGGGGAGCTGTTTTTT. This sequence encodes CAIQGPSSTGELFF.

CDR3 protein: CASSIPGGPPYNEQFF. CDR3 sequence (DNA): TGTGCCAGCTCAATTCCGGGAGGGCCCCCCTACAATGAGCAGTTCTTC. V is TRBV7-9 and J is TRBJ2-1, with 8 bases that match TRBD2. The V gene end was trimmed by 8 bases and the J gene end by 2 bases; junction bases not matched to a gene: 11. Germline V gene lookup returns CDR1 SEHNR and CDR2 FQNEAQ (reference sequence). The CDR3 length is 16 residues.

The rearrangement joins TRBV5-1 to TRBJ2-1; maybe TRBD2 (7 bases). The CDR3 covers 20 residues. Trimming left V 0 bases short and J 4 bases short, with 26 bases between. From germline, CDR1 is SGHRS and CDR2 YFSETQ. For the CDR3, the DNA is TGCGCCAGCAGCTTGGAGGGGGGACTACTAGCCCCTAGGGATTACAATGAGCAGTTCTTC. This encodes CASSLEGGLLAPRDYNEQFF.

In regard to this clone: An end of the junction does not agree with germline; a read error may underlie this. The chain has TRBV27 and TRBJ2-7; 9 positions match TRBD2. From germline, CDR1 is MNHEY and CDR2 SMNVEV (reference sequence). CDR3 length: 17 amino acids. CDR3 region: CANSLSVGFSGGYEQYF. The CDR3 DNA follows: TGTGCCAACAGTTTATCTGTCGGATTTAGCGGGGGCTACGAGCAGTACTTC.

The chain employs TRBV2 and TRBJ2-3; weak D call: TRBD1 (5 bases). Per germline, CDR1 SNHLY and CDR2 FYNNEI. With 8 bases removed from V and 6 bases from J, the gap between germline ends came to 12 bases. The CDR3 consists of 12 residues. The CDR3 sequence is CASGADGDTQYF. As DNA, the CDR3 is TGTGCCAGCGGGGCAGATGGGGATACGCAGTATTTT.

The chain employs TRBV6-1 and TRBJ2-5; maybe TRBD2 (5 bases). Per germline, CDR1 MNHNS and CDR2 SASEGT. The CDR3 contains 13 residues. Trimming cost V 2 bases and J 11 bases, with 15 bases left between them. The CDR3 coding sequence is TGTGCCAGCAGTGAATCCCGGGGATGGGAGCAGTACTTC. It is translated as CASSESRGWEQYF.

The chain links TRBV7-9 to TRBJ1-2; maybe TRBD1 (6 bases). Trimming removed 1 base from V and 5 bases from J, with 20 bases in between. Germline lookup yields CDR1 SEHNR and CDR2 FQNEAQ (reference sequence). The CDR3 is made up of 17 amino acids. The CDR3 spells CASSLGSGQKPPYGYTF. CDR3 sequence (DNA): TGTGCCAGCAGCTTAGGATCTGGACAGAAACCGCCTTATGGCTACACCTTC.

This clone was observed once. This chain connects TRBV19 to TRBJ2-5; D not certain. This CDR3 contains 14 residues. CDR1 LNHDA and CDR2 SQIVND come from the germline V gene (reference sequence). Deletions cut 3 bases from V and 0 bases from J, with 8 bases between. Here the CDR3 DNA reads TGTGCCAGTAGTATGTTTCAGGACCAAGAGACCCAGTACTTC. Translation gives CASSMFQDQETQYF.